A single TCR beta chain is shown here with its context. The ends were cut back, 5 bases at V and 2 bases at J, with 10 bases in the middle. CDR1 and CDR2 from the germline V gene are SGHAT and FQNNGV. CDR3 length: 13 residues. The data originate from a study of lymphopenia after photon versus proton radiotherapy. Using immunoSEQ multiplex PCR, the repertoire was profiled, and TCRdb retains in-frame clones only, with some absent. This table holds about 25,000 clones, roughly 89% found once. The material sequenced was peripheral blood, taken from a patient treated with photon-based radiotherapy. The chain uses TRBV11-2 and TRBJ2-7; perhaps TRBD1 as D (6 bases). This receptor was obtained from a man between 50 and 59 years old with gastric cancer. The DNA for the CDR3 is TGTGCCAGCAGCAAAACAGGGACCTACGAGCAGTACTTC. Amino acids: CASSKTGTYEQYF.